This record covers a single T cell receptor (beta chain). This may stem from a read error, because a much larger clone lies one nucleotide away. The CDR3 spans 16 residues. Germline CDR1 is SGHVS and CDR2 is FNYEAQ. Amplification of TCR beta CDR3 regions was performed using RNA transcripts as template. The primer set for the first-round RT-PCR of the TCR CDR3 was HTBI. TCRdb itself ran the multiplex PCR reads through MiXCR, one entry per CDR3 protein. The data contain 600,000 or so distinct CDR3 sequences, about 14% of them seen just once; the ten biggest clones take up 6.5% to 9%. This entry comes from a study of T cells in Graves' hyperthyroidism and ophthalmopathy. Study background: At initial diagnosis, before any treatment had begun, peripheral blood was obtained.

The receptor was derived from a woman aged 18 to 35 with Graves' ophthalmopathy. The sequenced sample consisted of blood. V usage is TRBV7-6 and J usage is TRBJ1-5; perhaps TRBD1 as D (5 bases). As DNA, the CDR3 is TGTGCCAGCAGCTTAGAGGGGTTTGGAAGCAATCAGCCCCGGCATTTT. Translation: CASSLEGFGSNQPRHF.